This T cell receptor (beta chain) was sequenced during a study of OX40 agonist ivuxolimab in advanced cancers. Study-wide findings and caveats: Antigen specificity was not determined for the expanded peripheral T cells.

Concerning this clone: What it recognizes is unknown.

The repertoire was sequenced with immunoSEQ multiplex PCR; TCRdb's copy has only in-frame clones and lacks some. The sample includes some 72,000 clones, under 85% seen only once; the top ten take around 0.51%. This CDR3 has 15 amino acids. Trimming removed 10 bases from V and 9 bases from J, with 22 bases in between. The germline V gene has CDR1 MDHEN and CDR2 SYDVKM. Samples were taken at baseline and on day 1 of cycles 4 and 7. This TCR came from an adult with an advanced solid tumor such as melanoma, head and neck, liver or kidney cancer. The source material was CD4+ or CD8+ T cells sorted from blood, sampled in a trial of the OX40 agonist ivuxolimab. The chain is built from TRBV28 and TRBJ1-6; D might be TRBD1 (6 bases). CDR3 in amino acids: CATRTGGSRLSPLHF. DNA of the CDR3: TGTGCCACCAGAACGGGGGGCTCCCGACTTTCACCCCTCCACTTT.